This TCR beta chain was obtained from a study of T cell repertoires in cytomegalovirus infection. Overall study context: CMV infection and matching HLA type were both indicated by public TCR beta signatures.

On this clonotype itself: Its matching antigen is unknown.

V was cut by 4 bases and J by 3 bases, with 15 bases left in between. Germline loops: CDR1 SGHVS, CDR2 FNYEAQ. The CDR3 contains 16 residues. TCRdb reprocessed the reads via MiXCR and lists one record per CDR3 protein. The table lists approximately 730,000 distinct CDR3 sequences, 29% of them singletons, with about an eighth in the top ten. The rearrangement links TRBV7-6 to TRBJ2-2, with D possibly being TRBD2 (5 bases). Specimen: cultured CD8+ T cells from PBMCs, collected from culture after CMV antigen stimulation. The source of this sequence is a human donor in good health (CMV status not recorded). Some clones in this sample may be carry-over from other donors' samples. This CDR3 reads CASSSSSDTYTGELFF. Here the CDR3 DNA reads TGTGCCAGCAGCTCTAGTAGCGACACTTACACCGGGGAGCTGTTTTTT.